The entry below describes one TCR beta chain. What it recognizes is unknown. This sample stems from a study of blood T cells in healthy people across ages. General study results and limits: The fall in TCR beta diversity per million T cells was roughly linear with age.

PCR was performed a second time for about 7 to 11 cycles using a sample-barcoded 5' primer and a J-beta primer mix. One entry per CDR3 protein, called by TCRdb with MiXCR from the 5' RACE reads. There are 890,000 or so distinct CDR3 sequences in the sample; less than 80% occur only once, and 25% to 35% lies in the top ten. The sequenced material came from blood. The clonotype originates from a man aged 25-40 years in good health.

Written as DNA, the CDR3 is TGTGCCAGCAGCGTGGACTACCGCGCCGAGCAGTACTTC. This translates into CASSVDYRAEQYF. V and J are TRBV9 and TRBJ2-7, with a weak D call TRBD2 (6 bases). CDR3 length: 13 amino acids. Germline CDR1 reads SGDLS; CDR2 reads YYNGEE. The V end lost 2 bases, the J end lost 6 bases, and 12 bases lay between the germline ends. Variable domain in full (rest from reference TRBV9 and TRBJ2-7): DSGVTQTPKHLITATGQRVTLRCSPRSGDLSVYWYQQSLDQGLQFLIQYYNGEERAKGNILERFSAQQFPDLHSELNLSSLELGDSALYFCASSVDYRAEQYFGPGTRLTVT.